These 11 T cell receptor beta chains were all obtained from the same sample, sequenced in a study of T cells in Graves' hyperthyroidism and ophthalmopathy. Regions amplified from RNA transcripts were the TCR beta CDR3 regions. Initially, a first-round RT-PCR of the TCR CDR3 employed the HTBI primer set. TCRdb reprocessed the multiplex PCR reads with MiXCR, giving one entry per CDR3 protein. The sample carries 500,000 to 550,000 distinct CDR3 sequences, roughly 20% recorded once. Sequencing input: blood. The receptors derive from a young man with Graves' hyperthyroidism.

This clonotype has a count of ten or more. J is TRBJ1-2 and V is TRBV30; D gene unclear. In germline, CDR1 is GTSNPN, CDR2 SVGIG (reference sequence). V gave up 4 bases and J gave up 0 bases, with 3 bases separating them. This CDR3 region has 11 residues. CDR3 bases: TGTGCCTGGACAGCTAACTATGGCTACACCTTC. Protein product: CAWTANYGYTF.

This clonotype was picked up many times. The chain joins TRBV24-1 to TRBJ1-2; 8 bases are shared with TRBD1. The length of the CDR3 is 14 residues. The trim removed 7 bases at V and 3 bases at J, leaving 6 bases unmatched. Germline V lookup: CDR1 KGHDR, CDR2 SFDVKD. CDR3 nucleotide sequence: TGTGCCACCAGCCCCAGGGGGCGCGACTATGGCTACACCTTC. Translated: CATSPRGRDYGYTF.

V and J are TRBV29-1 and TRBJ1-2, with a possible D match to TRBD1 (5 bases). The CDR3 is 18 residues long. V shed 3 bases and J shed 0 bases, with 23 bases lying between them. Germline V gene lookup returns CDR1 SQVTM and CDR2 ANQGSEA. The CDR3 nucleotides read TGCAGCGTTGATGTTAAGGGGACGTGGCTTGCAACTAACTATGGCTACACCTTC. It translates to CSVDVKGTWLATNYGYTF.

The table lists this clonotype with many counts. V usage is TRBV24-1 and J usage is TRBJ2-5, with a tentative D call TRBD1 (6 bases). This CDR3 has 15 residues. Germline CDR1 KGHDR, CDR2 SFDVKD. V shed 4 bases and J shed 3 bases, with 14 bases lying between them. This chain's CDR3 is CATSDPDRAEETQYF. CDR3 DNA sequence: TGTGCCACCAGTGACCCGGACAGAGCGGAAGAGACCCAGTACTTC.

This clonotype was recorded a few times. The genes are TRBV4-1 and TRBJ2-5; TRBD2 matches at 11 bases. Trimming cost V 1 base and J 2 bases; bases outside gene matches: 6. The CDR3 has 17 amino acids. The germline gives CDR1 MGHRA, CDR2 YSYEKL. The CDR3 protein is CASSQALLAGVQETQYF. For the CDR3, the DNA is TGCGCCAGCAGCCAAGCCCTACTAGCGGGGGTTCAAGAGACCCAGTACTTC.

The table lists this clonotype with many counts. CDR3 in DNA: TGCGCCAGCAGTGAATGGGTGCGGCCCCGGGGCTACACCTTC. It encodes CASSEWVRPRGYTF. The chain links TRBV10-2 to TRBJ1-2; no reliable D call. The CDR3 is made up of 14 amino acids. Deletions cut 3 bases from V and 8 bases from J, with 16 bases between. Germline values: CDR1 WSHSY, CDR2 SAAADI.

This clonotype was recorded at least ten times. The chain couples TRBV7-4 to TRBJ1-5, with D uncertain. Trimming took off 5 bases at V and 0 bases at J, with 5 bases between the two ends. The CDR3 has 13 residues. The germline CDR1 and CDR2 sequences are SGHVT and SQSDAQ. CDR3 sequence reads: CASSETSNQPQHF. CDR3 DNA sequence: TGTGCCAGCAGCGAAACTAGCAATCAGCCCCAGCATTTT.

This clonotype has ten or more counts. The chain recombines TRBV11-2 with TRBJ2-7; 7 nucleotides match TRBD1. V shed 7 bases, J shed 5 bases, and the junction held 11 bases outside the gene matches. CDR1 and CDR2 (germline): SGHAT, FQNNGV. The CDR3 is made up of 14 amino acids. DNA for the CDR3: TGTGCCAGCACTCCGGGACAGAAGTGGGACGAGCAGTACTTC. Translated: CASTPGQKWDEQYF. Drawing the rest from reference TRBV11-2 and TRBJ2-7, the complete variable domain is EAGVAQSPRYKIIEKRQSVAFWCNPISGHATLYWYQQILGQGPKLLIQFQNNGVVDDSQLPKDRFSAERLKGVDSTLKIQPAKLEDSAVYLCASTPGQKWDEQYFGPGTRLTVT.

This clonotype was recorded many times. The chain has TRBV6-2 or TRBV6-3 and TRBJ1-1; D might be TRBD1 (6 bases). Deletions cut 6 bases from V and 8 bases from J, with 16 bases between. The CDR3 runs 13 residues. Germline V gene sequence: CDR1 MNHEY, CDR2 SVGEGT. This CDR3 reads CASRGQTRPEAFF. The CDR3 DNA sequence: TGTGCCAGCAGAGGACAGACTAGGCCGGAAGCTTTCTTT.

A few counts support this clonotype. This CDR3 is CASSEFTAEAFF. CDR3 coding DNA: TGTGCCAGCAGTGAATTTACCGCTGAAGCTTTCTTT. This chain uses TRBV6-1 with TRBJ1-1; no clear D. CDR1 and CDR2 (germline): MNHNS, SASEGT. The germline V and J ends were trimmed by 2 bases and 6 bases, with 7 bases remaining between them. The CDR3 runs to 12 residues.

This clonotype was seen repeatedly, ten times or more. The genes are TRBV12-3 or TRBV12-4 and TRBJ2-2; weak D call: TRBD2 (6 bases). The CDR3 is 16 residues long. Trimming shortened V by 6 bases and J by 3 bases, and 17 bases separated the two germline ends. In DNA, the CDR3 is TGTGCCAGCAGGTCCTATCGGGGGATCTACACCGGGGAGCTGTTTTTT. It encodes CASRSYRGIYTGELFF.